The 27 T cell receptor beta chains listed next were all sequenced from one sample in a study of blood T cell repertoires in COVID-19. Sequencing was performed with immunoSEQ multiplex PCR; in TCRdb, only in-frame clones are kept and a portion is missing. The sample carries tens of thousands of clones, around nine tenths recorded once. Material for sequencing was peripheral blood. These receptors were taken from a woman of 80 years or more with active or convalescent COVID-19.

The rearrangement uses TRBV18 and TRBJ2-5; 13 bases line up with TRBD2. Germline CDR1 and CDR2: KGHSH and LQKENI. The length of the CDR3 is 20 residues. With V trimmed by 5 bases and J by 3 bases, 18 bases remained unmatched. DNA for the CDR3: TGTGCCAGCTCATTATCGGGACTAGCGGGAACAGCTCGGGTTAAAGAGACCCAGTACTTC. Translated, it gives CASSLSGLAGTARVKETQYF.

The chain employs TRBV5-6 and TRBJ1-1; possibly TRBD1 for D (5 bases). This CDR3 is built from 15 residues. Germline V gene lookup returns CDR1 SGHDT and CDR2 YYEEEE. V dropped 0 bases and J dropped 0 bases, with 9 bases sitting between them. This CDR3 is CASSLAGALNTEAFF. The CDR3 nucleotides read TGTGCCAGCAGCTTGGCTGGGGCGCTGAACACTGAAGCTTTCTTT.

This clone qualifies as medium-sized. One junction end does not reproduce the germline sequence, and a read error may be involved. The chain links TRBV7-7 to TRBJ2-2, with D unclear. From germline, CDR1 is SSHAT and CDR2 FNYEAQ (reference sequence). This CDR3 has 14 amino acids. The chain's CDR3 is CASSLAPGSGELFF. CDR3 sequence (DNA): TGTGCTAGCAGCTTAGCCCCAGGATCCGGGGAGCTGTTTTTT.

This clone was detected only once. The chain uses TRBV29-1 and TRBJ1-3; D is undetermined. The CDR3 extends over 14 amino acids. Per germline, CDR1 SQVTM and CDR2 ANQGSEA. The germline V and J ends were trimmed by 2 bases and 0 bases, with 8 bases remaining between them. The DNA of the CDR3 is TGCAGCGTTGAATTGGGAGCCTCTGGAAACACCATATATTTT. This sequence encodes CSVELGASGNTIYF.

The V gene is TRBV7-3, the J gene TRBJ1-1, with D possibly being TRBD1 (5 bases). The V gene's germline CDR1 is SGHTA and CDR2 FQGTGA. The CDR3 spans 13 residues. Between the trimmed V and J ends, which lost 5 bases and 3 bases, there was a span of 10 bases. Written as DNA, the CDR3 is TGTGCCAGCAGCCAGATCAGGGACACTGAAGCTTTCTTT. Encoded protein: CASSQIRDTEAFF.

The V call is TRBV7-2, the J call TRBJ2-5; TRBD2 aligns across 9 bases. Germline assignment: CDR1 SGHTA and CDR2 FQGNSA. After removal of 5 bases from V and 4 bases from J, the junction contained 8 bases not matched to a gene. The CDR3 runs to 15 residues. CDR3 sequence: CASSQSRGGPETQYF. The CDR3 region has the DNA TGTGCCAGCAGCCAATCGCGGGGGGGCCCAGAGACCCAGTACTTC.

This sequence joins TRBV4-3 and TRBJ2-7; 7 bases fit TRBD1. The germline CDR1 and CDR2 sequences are LGHNA and YSLEER. The ends lost 4 bases at V and 0 bases at J; junction bases unmatched: 3. The CDR3 contains 14 residues. CDR3 DNA sequence: TGCGCCAGCAGCCGGGGACAGAGCTCCTACGAGCAGTACTTC. As protein: CASSRGQSSYEQYF.

A remark on this clone: A read error may produce the germline difference seen at one junction end. V is TRBV6-4 and J is TRBJ2-1; TRBD2 agrees at 10 bases. This CDR3 contains 16 residues. Germline V gives CDR1 MRHNA, CDR2 SNTAGT. CDR3 residues: CASSHSALAGANEQFF. CDR3 nucleotides: TGTGCCAGCAGTCACTCGGCTCTAGCGGGGGCAAATGAGCAGTTCTTC.

The rearrangement uses TRBV5-1 and TRBJ2-1, with 14 positions matching TRBD2. Losses at the gene ends were 0 bases for V and 0 bases for J; bases not matched to a gene: 2. Germline CDR1 SGHRS, CDR2 YFSETQ. This CDR3 is built from 18 residues. The CDR3 nucleotides are TGCGCCAGCAGCTTGGGACTAGCGGGAGGGTTCTCCTACAATGAGCAGTTCTTC. Translation gives CASSLGLAGGFSYNEQFF. The full variable domain, its missing parts supplied by reference TRBV5-1 and TRBJ2-1, is KAGVTQTPRYLIKTRGQQVTLSCSPISGHRSVSWYQQTPGQGLQFLFEYFSETQRNKGNFPGRFSGRQFSNSRSEMNVSTLELGDSALYLCASSLGLAGGFSYNEQFFGPGTRLTVL.

This chain's CDR3 is CASRSGTRGANEQFF. The DNA for the CDR3 is TGTGCCAGCAGGTCCGGGACAAGGGGCGCCAATGAGCAGTTCTTC. The V call is TRBV7-9, the J call TRBJ2-1; D possibly corresponds to TRBD1 (6 bases). Germline CDR1 reads SEHNR; CDR2 reads FQNEAQ (reference sequence). The CDR3 is 15 residues long. The ends were cut back, 6 bases at V and 6 bases at J, with 18 bases in the middle.

This clone showed up just a few times. The chain uses TRBV19 and TRBJ1-2; 9 bases are a match to TRBD1. Trimming took 5 bases from V and 7 from J; bases not matched to a gene: 2. Germline CDR1 and CDR2: LNHDA and SQIVND (reference sequence). The CDR3 runs to 12 residues. CDR3 in amino acids: CASSGDRVGYTF. The CDR3 DNA reads as TGTGCCAGTAGTGGGGACAGGGTTGGCTACACCTTC. Drawing the rest from reference TRBV19 and TRBJ1-2, the complete variable domain is DGGITQSPKYLFRKEGQNVTLSCEQNLNHDAMYWYRQDPGQGLRLIYYSQIVNDFQKGDIAEGYSVSREKKESFPLTVTSAQKNPTAFYLCASSGDRVGYTFGSGTRLTVV.

This clone was observed once. J is TRBJ2-1 and V is TRBV4-1, with 8 bases matching TRBD2. V was pared by 1 base and J by 7 bases, with 12 bases of the junction left unmatched. Germline V gene data show CDR1 as MGHRA and CDR2 as YSYEKL. The CDR3 contains 17 residues. As DNA, the CDR3 is TGCGCCAGCAGCCAAGGGGACGGGAGGGCCTCGGGAAATGAGCAGTTCTTC. Amino acid sequence: CASSQGDGRASGNEQFF.

This clone was seen once. The chain links TRBV27 to TRBJ2-7; TRBD2 agrees at 7 bases. CDR3 size: 16 residues. CDR1 and CDR2 from the germline V gene are MNHEY and SMNVEV (reference sequence). Trimming removed 5 bases from V and 1 base from J; junction bases left unmatched: 11. Here the CDR3 DNA reads TGTGCCAGCAGTCGCTCGGGGAGGGGACGTTCCTACGAGCAGTACTTC. It yields the protein CASSRSGRGRSYEQYF.

V gene TRBV6-5 combines with J gene TRBJ1-2; 7 nucleotides agree with TRBD1. The V segment lost 4 bases and the J segment 6 bases; nucleotides outside the gene matches: 11. The CDR3 is made up of 15 amino acids. Germline V gives CDR1 MNHEY, CDR2 SVGAGI. The CDR3 here is CASSLSGGRLNGYTF. CDR3 DNA sequence: TGTGCCAGCAGTTTGTCAGGGGGGCGGTTAAATGGCTACACCTTC.

CDR3 residues: CASSEYRQGKEKLFF. In nucleotides, the CDR3 is TGCGCCAGCAGTGAGTACCGACAGGGGAAAGAAAAACTGTTTTTT. This chain connects TRBV10-1 to TRBJ1-4; TRBD1 aligns across 8 bases. Germline V gene data show CDR1 as WNHNN and CDR2 as SYGVQD (reference sequence). The CDR3 totals 15 residues. Trimming at V came to 1 base and at J to 8 bases, leaving 6 bases not matched to a gene.

J is TRBJ1-1 and V is TRBV11-2; no reliable D call. Germline CDR1 and CDR2: SGHAT and FQNNGV. The CDR3 spans 18 residues. V shed 1 base and J shed 0 bases, with 18 bases lying between them. The CDR3 region is CASSLVMVASVMNTEAFF. CDR3 nucleotide sequence: TGTGCCAGCAGCTTAGTAATGGTGGCCAGCGTTATGAACACTGAAGCTTTCTTT.

A few counts support this clone. The chain employs TRBV12-3 or TRBV12-4 and TRBJ1-5; 8 bases match TRBD1. The V and J ends lost 3 bases and 5 bases, in that order; junction bases with no gene match: 0. CDR3 length equals 13 residues. The CDR3 loop is CASSLTGDQPQHF. The CDR3 nucleotides read TGTGCCAGCAGTTTGACAGGGGATCAGCCCCAGCATTTT.

The chain uses TRBV4-3 and TRBJ2-6; D is perhaps TRBD2 (6 bases). Trimming stripped 4 bases from V and 0 bases from J, with 13 bases between. Per the germline V gene, CDR1 is LGHNA and CDR2 is YSLEER. The length of the CDR3 is 17 residues. CDR3 coding DNA: TGCGCCAGCAGCCTCGGACGGGGGAGCTCTGGGGCCAACGTCCTGACTTTC. This gives the protein CASSLGRGSSGANVLTF.

The chain has TRBV6-5 and TRBJ2-5; 8 bases map to TRBD2. Germline trimming cut 6 bases from V and 2 bases from J; bases unmatched to any gene: 5. Germline V gene lookup returns CDR1 MNHEY and CDR2 SVGAGI. The CDR3 has 14 amino acids. CDR3 nucleotide sequence: TGTGCCAGCAGCAGAGGGACTAGACAAGAGACCCAGTACTTC. Its translation is CASSRGTRQETQYF.

CDR3 loop: CASSHRGGNYGYTF. The CDR3 DNA follows: TGTGCCAGCAGCCACCGGGGAGGGAACTATGGCTACACCTTC. The chain employs TRBV27 and TRBJ1-2; unclear D gene. CDR1 is MNHEY and CDR2 is SMNVEV in the germline V gene (reference sequence). With 6 bases removed from V and 2 bases from J, the gap between germline ends came to 13 bases. The CDR3 extends over 14 amino acids.

The chain carries TRBV20-1 and TRBJ2-5; the D gene is possibly TRBD2 (6 bases). In germline, CDR1 is DFQATT, CDR2 SNEGSKA (reference sequence). The CDR3 spans 11 residues. The CDR3 loop reads CTLGSGETQYF. CDR3 sequence (DNA): TGCACCCTGGGTAGCGGTGAGACCCAGTACTTC.

The gene calls are TRBV18 and TRBJ1-5; D is ambiguous. The V gene lost 2 bases and the J gene lost 1 base, with 6 bases spanning the gap. Germline lookup yields CDR1 KGHSH and CDR2 LQKENI. CDR3 size: 14 residues. The CDR3 nucleotides read TGTGCCAGCTCACCATGGCAGAGCAATCAGCCCCAGCATTTT. Protein sequence: CASSPWQSNQPQHF.

The chain employs TRBV19 and TRBJ2-6, with TRBD1 matching 10 bases. Germline V CDR1 and CDR2: LNHDA, SQIVND (reference sequence). This CDR3 is built from 15 residues. V trimming: 1 base; J trimming: 7 bases; junction bases outside the gene matches: 1. The CDR3 is CASSIGDRGANVLTF. CDR3 bases: TGTGCCAGTAGTATAGGGGACAGGGGCGCCAACGTCCTGACTTTC. Full variable domain (outside the CDR3, taken from reference TRBV19 and TRBJ2-6): DGGITQSPKYLFRKEGQNVTLSCEQNLNHDAMYWYRQDPGQGLRLIYYSQIVNDFQKGDIAEGYSVSREKKESFPLTVTSAQKNPTAFYLCASSIGDRGANVLTFGAGSRLTVL.

The rearrangement joins TRBV5-6 to TRBJ2-1; no reliable D call. The V and J ends lost 3 bases and 4 bases respectively, with 5 bases between them. From germline, CDR1 is SGHDT and CDR2 YYEEEE. The CDR3 loop spans 12 amino acids. The CDR3: CASSSQYNEQFF. The CDR3 coding sequence is TGTGCCAGCAGCTCACAGTACAATGAGCAGTTCTTC.

The gene calls are TRBV19 and TRBJ1-3, with D tentatively TRBD1 (6 bases). The V gene's germline CDR1 is LNHDA and CDR2 SQIVND (reference sequence). V was pared by 7 bases and J by 5 bases, with 15 bases between. The CDR3 consists of 14 residues. The CDR3 DNA sequence: TGTGCCAGTACCTCGACAGGATCACGAAACACCATATATTTT. It specifies CASTSTGSRNTIYF.

The chain couples TRBV3-1 (or the pseudogene TRBV3-2) to TRBJ1-2, with a weak D call TRBD1 (6 bases). Germline CDR1 LGHDT, CDR2 YNNKEL (reference sequence). The length of the CDR3 is 12 residues. The V end lost 4 bases, the J end lost 6 bases, and 9 bases lay between the germline ends. CDR3 sequence: CASSRPGDGYTF. In nucleotides, the CDR3 is TGTGCCAGCAGCCGTCCAGGGGATGGCTACACCTTC.

The gene calls are TRBV11-2 and TRBJ2-3, with D possibly matching TRBD1 (6 bases). The V gene's germline CDR1 is SGHAT and CDR2 FQNNGV. Trimming took off 0 bases at V and 2 bases at J, with 9 bases between the two ends. This CDR3 is 15 amino acids long. The CDR3 protein is CASSLDRGPTDTQYF. As DNA, the CDR3 is TGTGCCAGCAGCTTAGACAGGGGACCCACAGATACGCAGTATTTT.